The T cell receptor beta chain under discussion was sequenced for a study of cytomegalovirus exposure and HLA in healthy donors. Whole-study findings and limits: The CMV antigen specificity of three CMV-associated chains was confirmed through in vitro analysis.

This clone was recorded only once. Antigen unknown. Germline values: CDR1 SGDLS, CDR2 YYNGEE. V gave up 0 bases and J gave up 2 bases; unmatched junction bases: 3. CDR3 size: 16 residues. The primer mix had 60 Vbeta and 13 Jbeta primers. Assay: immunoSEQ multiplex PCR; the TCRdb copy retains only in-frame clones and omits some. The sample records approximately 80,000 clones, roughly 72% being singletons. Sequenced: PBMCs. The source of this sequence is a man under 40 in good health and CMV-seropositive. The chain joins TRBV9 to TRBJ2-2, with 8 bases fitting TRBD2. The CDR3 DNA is TGTGCCAGCAGCGTAGTAGCGGGACTTAACACCGGGGAGCTGTTTTTT. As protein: CASSVVAGLNTGELFF. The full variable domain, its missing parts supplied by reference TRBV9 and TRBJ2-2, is DSGVTQTPKHLITATGQRVTLRCSPRSGDLSVYWYQQSLDQGLQFLIQYYNGEERAKGNILERFSAQQFPDLHSELNLSSLELGDSALYFCASSVVAGLNTGELFFGEGSRLTVL.